This T cell receptor beta chain was obtained from a study of CD8 T cells in Susac syndrome. Study-wide points: Clonal expansion was missing from Susac syndrome CD4+ T cell repertoires. The study's TCR sequencing and HLA analysis drew on a certain number of individuals. That number was acknowledged as relatively small.

Of note for this clonotype: Its antigen is not identified.

V shed 8 bases and J shed 1 base, with 11 bases lying between them. The germline V gene has CDR1 MNHEY and CDR2 SVGAGI. CDR3 length equals 13 residues. It was with random hexamers that about 0.45 to 1 ug RNA was reverse transcribed. A single record per CDR3 protein comes from TCRdb applying MiXCR to the immunoSEQ multiplex PCR reads. Of over 140,000 distinct CDR3 sequences listed, 85% to 95% are singletons. The specimen sequenced was CD4+ T cells from PBMCs. The chain carries TRBV6-5 and TRBJ1-1; D unclear. This clonotype originated in a human donor with Susac syndrome. CDR3 sequence: CASGFLPNTEAFF. In DNA, the CDR3 is TGTGCCAGCGGATTTTTGCCGAACACTGAAGCTTTCTTT.